A single sample gave rise to the 26 T cell receptor beta chains below, sequenced in a study of cytomegalovirus exposure and HLA in healthy donors. Primers for the PCR totalled 60 Vbeta and 13 Jbeta. Here immunoSEQ multiplex PCR was the method, and the copy in TCRdb shows in-frame clones only, minus some. The table lists 90,000 to 150,000 clones, about 76% of them singletons. Material for sequencing was PBMCs. Every receptor here comes from a woman in her 40s in good health and CMV-seronegative.

J is TRBJ2-7 and V is TRBV18; D is uncertain. Germline assignment: CDR1 KGHSH and CDR2 LQKENI. V was pared by 5 bases and J by 1 base, with 6 bases between. CDR3 size: 12 residues. The CDR3 is CASSATSYEQYF. The CDR3, as DNA: TGTGCCAGCTCAGCCACATCCTACGAGCAGTACTTC.

The gene calls are TRBV2 and TRBJ2-3; D remains ambiguous. The CDR3 totals 14 residues. V lost 7 bases to trimming and J lost 2 bases, with 13 bases between them. The V gene's germline CDR1 is SNHLY and CDR2 FYNNEI. In DNA form, the CDR3 reads TGTGCCAGCAAGGTCCGGAGAAACACAGATACGCAGTATTTT. Amino acids: CASKVRRNTDTQYF.

The V and J genes are TRBV5-5 and TRBJ2-7, with 8 bases that match TRBD1. The CDR3 length is 13 residues. Germline lookup yields CDR1 SGHKS and CDR2 YYEKEE (reference sequence). V lost 3 bases, J lost 3 bases, and 2 bases stayed unmatched. CDR3 DNA sequence: TGTGCCAGCAGCTCCGGGACAGGCTACGAGCAGTACTTC. This translates into CASSSGTGYEQYF.

V and J are TRBV2 and TRBJ1-1; TRBD1 agrees at 7 bases. In germline, CDR1 is SNHLY, CDR2 FYNNEI. V trimming: 6 bases; J trimming: 3 bases; junction bases outside the gene matches: 7. The CDR3 has 14 amino acids. The CDR3: CASRRQGRDTEAFF. The CDR3 nucleotides read TGTGCCAGCAGGCGACAGGGTAGAGACACTGAAGCTTTCTTT.

The chain carries TRBV19 and TRBJ1-1; D is possibly TRBD1 (5 bases). The CDR3 spans 15 residues. Germline CDR1 reads LNHDA; CDR2 reads SQIVND (reference sequence). V lost 2 bases to trimming and J lost 6 bases, with 16 bases between them. CDR3 DNA sequence: TGTGCCAGTAGTATAAGTTGGAGCGGGGACCCTGAAGCTTTCTTT. As protein: CASSISWSGDPEAFF.

The chain uses TRBV5-1 and TRBJ2-1, with a weak D call TRBD2 (7 bases). The germline gives CDR1 SGHRS, CDR2 YFSETQ. Trimming shortened V by 5 bases and J by 3 bases, and 21 bases separated the two germline ends. This CDR3 is 17 amino acids long. The CDR3 region is CASSPGGRKNIYNEQFF. The CDR3, as DNA: TGCGCCAGCAGTCCGGGGGGCCGAAAAAATATCTACAATGAGCAGTTCTTC.

This clone was observed once. V usage is TRBV7-9 and J usage is TRBJ2-1, with no clear D. V shed 6 bases and J shed 2 bases, with 14 bases lying between them. The germline gives CDR1 SEHNR, CDR2 FQNEAQ (reference sequence). There are 15 residues in the CDR3. The CDR3 loop is CASSLISGAYNEQFF. The CDR3, as DNA: TGTGCCAGCAGTCTTATATCCGGTGCCTACAATGAGCAGTTCTTC.

The genes are TRBV4-2 and TRBJ2-7; TRBD2 agrees at 11 bases. CDR1 and CDR2 (germline): LGHNA, YNFKEQ. This CDR3 is 16 amino acids long. Trimming removed 4 bases from V and 4 bases from J; junction bases left unmatched: 9. CDR3 DNA: TGTGCCAGCAGCCCTGGAGGGGCTAGCGGGGGGTACGAGCAGTACTTC. Protein sequence: CASSPGGASGGYEQYF.

The genes are TRBV19 and TRBJ1-2; TRBD1 matches at 11 bases. Per the germline V gene, CDR1 is LNHDA and CDR2 is SQIVND (reference sequence). The CDR3 has 12 residues. Losses at the gene ends were 10 bases for V and 5 bases for J; bases not matched to a gene: 3. CDR3: CATGQGAYGYTF. The DNA for the CDR3 is TGTGCCACCGGACAGGGGGCATATGGCTACACCTTC.

The chain is built from TRBV30 and TRBJ1-2; 7 positions match TRBD1. From germline, CDR1 is GTSNPN and CDR2 SVGIG (reference sequence). CDR3 length: 13 amino acids. The V gene end was trimmed by 3 bases and the J gene end by 4 bases; junction bases not matched to a gene: 5. The CDR3 protein is CAWSGTGAYGYTF. CDR3 bases: TGTGCCTGGAGCGGCACAGGGGCCTATGGCTACACCTTC.

This rearrangement joins TRBV30 to TRBJ2-7; possibly TRBD1 for D (5 bases). The germline V gene encodes CDR1 GTSNPN and CDR2 SVGIG (reference sequence). This CDR3 has 13 amino acids. Trimming pared 5 bases from V and 2 bases from J, leaving 13 bases between. CDR3 sequence: CAWRRGGAYEQYF. For the CDR3, the DNA is TGTGCCTGGCGAAGGGGCGGAGCCTACGAGCAGTACTTC.

The gene calls are TRBV18 and TRBJ2-3, with D possibly TRBD2 on 5 matching bases. The CDR3 spans 13 residues. With 1 base removed from V and 5 bases from J, the gap between germline ends came to 7 bases. Germline assignment: CDR1 KGHSH and CDR2 LQKENI. This CDR3 reads CASSPREGDTQYF. The DNA for the CDR3 is TGTGCCAGCTCACCACGTGAGGGAGATACGCAGTATTTT.

This chain links TRBV7-2 with TRBJ1-5, with 7 bases identical to TRBD1. The germline CDR1 and CDR2 sequences are SGHTA and FQGNSA. The ends lost 5 bases at V and 5 bases at J; junction bases unmatched: 9. The CDR3 contains 15 residues. CDR3 amino acids: CASSVRQGGDQPQHF. The CDR3 DNA is TGTGCCAGCAGCGTAAGGCAGGGGGGAGATCAGCCCCAGCATTTT.

This clone appeared a few times. This chain connects TRBV5-1 to TRBJ1-1; weak D call: TRBD1 (5 bases). CDR3 size: 13 residues. Germline CDR1 and CDR2: SGHRS and YFSETQ. Trimming took 5 bases from V and 4 from J, leaving 12 bases between them. The DNA of the CDR3 is TGCGCCAGCAGTTCGGCAGGGTTCACTGAAGCTTTCTTT. It yields the protein CASSSAGFTEAFF.

V and J are TRBV7-9 and TRBJ1-2; D unclear. V lost 5 bases and J lost 0, with 10 bases in between. The CDR3 is 14 amino acids. Germline V lookup: CDR1 SEHNR, CDR2 FQNEAQ (reference sequence). The CDR3 nucleotides are TGTGCCAGCAGCCGGGAATACACTAACTATGGCTACACCTTC. Its translation is CASSREYTNYGYTF.

This chain links TRBV7-2 with TRBJ2-5, with 8 bases identical to TRBD1. The V segment lost 2 bases and the J segment 2 bases; nucleotides outside the gene matches: 4. CDR1 and CDR2 from the germline V gene are SGHTA and FQGNSA. This CDR3 spans 15 amino acids. CDR3 coding DNA: TGTGCCAGCAGCTTACCGGGACAGGCACAAGAGACCCAGTACTTC. Translation gives CASSLPGQAQETQYF.

V is TRBV7-2 and J is TRBJ1-5, with D maybe TRBD1 (5 bases). V lost 1 base to trimming and J lost 4 bases, with 8 bases between them. The CDR3 sequence is 14 residues long. Germline CDR1 SGHTA, CDR2 FQGNSA. The DNA for the CDR3 is TGTGCCAGCAGCTTAGGGGCAGGGAATCAGCCCCAGCATTTT. As protein: CASSLGAGNQPQHF.

The J gene is TRBJ1-5, the V gene TRBV28, with 7 bases identical to TRBD1. V was clipped by 3 bases and J by 2 bases; unmatched bases: 4. The germline CDR1 and CDR2 sequences are MDHEN and SYDVKM. The CDR3 is 15 amino acids. CDR3 bases: TGTGCCAGCAGTTTGGGAACAGGGGGCAATCAGCCCCAGCATTTT. It yields the protein CASSLGTGGNQPQHF.

In its sample, this clone was seen once. This chain joins TRBV5-1 and TRBJ2-7; 8 bases align to TRBD1. The V gene's germline CDR1 is SGHRS and CDR2 YFSETQ. The CDR3 is 17 amino acids. After removal of 2 bases from V and 3 bases from J, the junction contained 13 bases not matched to a gene. CDR3 in DNA: TGCGCCAGCAGCTTATCAGGGGGCGGGCAGCCGCACTACGAGCAGTACTTC. It specifies CASSLSGGGQPHYEQYF.

On this clone itself: A read error may account for a junction end that differs from germline. This chain uses TRBV18 with TRBJ1-1; D is unresolved. This CDR3 comprises 12 residues. Germline V gene data show CDR1 as KGHSH and CDR2 as LQKENI. CDR3 bases: TGTGCCAGCGCACCACGAGGCACTGAAGCTTTCTTT. Its protein is CASAPRGTEAFF.

The V gene is TRBV4-1, the J gene TRBJ2-7; possible D gene TRBD2, 5 bases. The CDR3 is 18 amino acids. The germline V gene encodes CDR1 MGHRA and CDR2 YSYEKL. V dropped 2 bases and J dropped 1 base, with 21 bases sitting between them. The CDR3: CASSQTPVGAQVSYEQYF. The DNA of the CDR3 is TGCGCCAGCAGCCAAACTCCGGTGGGAGCCCAAGTTTCCTACGAGCAGTACTTC.

The rearrangement links TRBV21-1 to TRBJ1-2. TRBV21-1 is a recognized pseudogene. The CDR3 sequence is 14 residues long. Here the CDR3 DNA reads TGTGCCAGCACCCGAGGTACTCGGAACTATGGCTACACCTTC. Translating gives CASTRGTRNYGYTF.

This clone was seen more than once but under ten times. This chain's CDR3 is CASSKGRTGAAYEQYF. DNA for the CDR3: TGTGCCAGCAGTAAAGGGAGGACAGGGGCGGCCTACGAGCAGTACTTC. The chain couples TRBV27 to TRBJ2-7; 9 nucleotides line up with TRBD1. The CDR3 length is 16 residues. V gave up 5 bases and J gave up 2 bases; unmatched junction bases: 10. From germline, CDR1 is MNHEY and CDR2 SMNVEV (reference sequence).

A word on this clone: Additional DNA sequences in this sample encode the identical CDR3. The rearrangement links TRBV15 to TRBJ2-7, with TRBD2 matching 7 bases. The CDR3 extends over 14 amino acids. V shed 0 bases, J shed 2 bases, and the junction held 1 base outside the gene matches. Germline loops: CDR1 LNHNV, CDR2 YYDKDF (reference sequence). This CDR3 is CATSRDRGAYEQYF. For the CDR3, the DNA is TGTGCCACCAGCAGAGATCGGGGGGCCTACGAGCAGTACTTC. Together with reference TRBV15 and TRBJ2-7, the CDR3 gives the full variable domain: DAMVIQNPRYQVTQFGKPVTLSCSQTLNHNVMYWYQQKSSQAPKLLFHYYDKDFNNEADTPDNFQSRRPNTSFCFLDIRSPGLGDTAMYLCATSRDRGAYEQYFGPGTRLTVT.

The chain links TRBV7-3 to TRBJ2-5; 7 bases agree with TRBD1. The germline V gene has CDR1 SGHTA and CDR2 FQGTGA. The V and J ends lost 6 bases and 3 bases, in that order; junction bases with no gene match: 19. This CDR3 region has 18 residues. The CDR3 nucleotides are TGTGCCAGCAGTAACCGTCCGAGTGACAGGGTCCAAAAAGAGACCCAGTACTTC. Its protein is CASSNRPSDRVQKETQYF. Full variable domain (remainder filled in from reference TRBV7-3 and TRBJ2-5): GAGVSQTPSNKVTEKGKYVELRCDPISGHTALYWYRQSLGQGPEFLIYFQGTGAADDSGLPNDRFFAVRPEGSVSTLKIQRTERGDSAVYLCASSNRPSDRVQKETQYFGPGTRLLVL.

The sample holds one count of this clone. The chain is built from TRBV7-9 and TRBJ2-2; TRBD1 matches at 8 bases. With V trimmed by 8 bases and J by 3 bases, 5 bases remained unmatched. CDR1 SEHNR and CDR2 FQNEAQ come from the germline V gene (reference sequence). The CDR3 length is 14 residues. In nucleotides, the CDR3 is TGTGCCAGCGGAAGACAGGGGCACACCGGGGAGCTGTTTTTT. Its protein product is CASGRQGHTGELFF.